This TCR beta chain was sequenced for a study of Ad26.COV2.S vaccination and SARS-CoV-2 variants (dated by TCRdb to the early 2020s). Describing the broader study: Vaccine-arm donors were drawn from COV1001, a multicentre, randomized, double-blind, placebo-controlled phase I-IIa trial of Ad26.COV2.S in healthy adults. Blinding of investigators to trial group allocation was maintained during experiments and outcome assessment. The specificity and breadth of SARS-CoV-2-reactive T cell receptors after Ad26.COV2.S vaccination were assessed by TCRbeta repertoire sequencing. The TCR-sequenced set comprised approximately 30 samples: some 20 Ad26.COV2.S vaccine recipients, 5 placebo recipients and 8 SARS-CoV-2 convalescent individuals. Trial participants were randomized into five groups of five: low-dose or high-dose Ad26.COV2.S given once or twice, or placebo on both occasions. Ad26.COV2.S was given intramuscularly at 5x10^10 or 1x10^11 viral particles, as a single shot or as two shots 56 days apart. Overall study outcomes, separate from this receptor: According to the authors, total T cell responses may have been underestimated by the TCR breadth and depth analyses. After vaccination, substantial breadth of spike-specific CD8+ and CD4+ T cell responses was reported. Non-spike TCR breadth was comparable between vaccine and placebo recipients, consistent with the vaccine containing only spike. Higher spike-specific TCR breadth was observed in Ad26.COV2.S recipients than in placebo recipients (P = 0.0014). The study was not powered for comparison of responses between vaccine doses or regimens.

On this clone: The specificity of this receptor is unknown. The input lacks base qualities; no much larger clone sits a single base away.

As encoded in the germline V gene, CDR1 is SGHRS while CDR2 is YFSETQ. The CDR3, cysteine through phenylalanine, is 13 amino acids long. Of the read, only the CDR3 DNA is kept; its 39 bases are in frame from base 1. Deletion took 8 bases off V and 0 bases off J, with a span of 9 bases between the germline ends. Read against the paper, the sample's treatment or condition label means: approximately 18 received Ad26.COV2.S at low or high dose, single or two shots; 5 received placebo; per-sample allocation not given. For vaccine and placebo recipients, the sequenced repertoires came from samples collected on day 63 after the first injection. Cohort 1b enrolled some 25 adults aged 18-55 years at a single site in Boston, USA, between 29 July and 7 August 2020. Ad26.COV2.S consisted of a replication-incompetent adenovirus type 26 vector by which a prefusion-stabilized SARS-CoV-2 spike protein from the original Wuhan strain was expressed.

The immunoSEQ Assay was the method used to sequence TCRbeta CDR3 regions. After extraction, genomic DNA underwent amplification by bias-controlled multiplex PCR, followed by high-throughput sequencing. The original methods were these. To quantify the absolute abundance of every unique TCRbeta CDR3 region, sequences were collapsed and filtered. Usable DNA was measured by amplifying reference genes present in all nucleated cells, and TCRbeta template counts were normalized to that usable DNA to estimate T cell fraction. Repertoire TCRs were annotated as SARS-CoV-2-specific when V gene, CDR3 amino acid sequence and J gene were exactly matched to a known reactive TCR set. The reference SARS-CoV-2 TCR set was derived from MIRA and filtered for enrichment in COVID-19-positive ImmuneCODE repertoires, a step that removed public or cross-reactive TCRs. Based on the MIRA antigens, annotated TCRs were further analysed at the level of specific ORF or position within ORF. Depth was the summed frequency of annotated unique rearrangements, while breadth was defined as annotated unique rearrangements over total unique productive rearrangements. Group comparisons of TCR breadth used two-sided Wilcoxon rank-sum tests. TCRdb stores this immuneACCESS table with in-frame sequences only. Part of the clones is absent; in the studies checked, under half of the shortfall reflects unresolved V genes, and no reason is known for the rest. V, J and clone size derive from that table, while D and trimming were established from the DNA sequence. For this sample the table gives roughly 420,000 clones, of which 89% were detected only once. The ten largest clones capture 2.5% of the sample.

This chain joins TRBV5-1 to TRBJ2-1; TRBD1 is a possible D gene, resting on 6 matching bases. The TCR sequence derives from a person aged 18-60 years who received the Ad26.COV2.S COVID-19 vaccine or a placebo. The sample consisted of peripheral blood, taken in a trial of Ad26.COV2.S vaccine versus placebo. The DNA sequence is given as TGCGCCAGTCAGGGGAGCTCCTACAATGAGCAGTTCTTC. Its amino acids are CASQGSSYNEQFF.